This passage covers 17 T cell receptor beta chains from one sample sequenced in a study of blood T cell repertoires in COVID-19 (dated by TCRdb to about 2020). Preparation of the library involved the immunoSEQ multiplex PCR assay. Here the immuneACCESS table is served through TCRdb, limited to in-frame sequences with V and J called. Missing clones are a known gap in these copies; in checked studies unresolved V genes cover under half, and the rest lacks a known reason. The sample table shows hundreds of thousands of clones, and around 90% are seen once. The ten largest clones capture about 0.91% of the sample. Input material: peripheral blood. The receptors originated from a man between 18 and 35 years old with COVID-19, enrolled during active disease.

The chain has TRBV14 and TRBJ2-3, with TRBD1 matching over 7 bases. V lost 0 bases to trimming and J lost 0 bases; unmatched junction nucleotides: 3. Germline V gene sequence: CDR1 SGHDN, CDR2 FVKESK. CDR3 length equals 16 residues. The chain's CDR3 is CASSQDRDRSTDTQYF. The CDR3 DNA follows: TGTGCCAGCAGCCAAGATAGGGACAGAAGCACAGATACGCAGTATTTT.

The CDR3 nucleotides read TGCGCCAGCAGCTTGGGGGGGACTGGAGAGCAGTACTTC. Protein: CASSLGGTGEQYF. The chain employs TRBV5-1 and TRBJ2-7; TRBD2 might be the D (6 bases). The CDR3 covers 13 residues. The germline CDR1 and CDR2 sequences are SGHRS and YFSETQ. With 0 bases removed from V and 7 bases from J, the gap between germline ends came to 11 bases.

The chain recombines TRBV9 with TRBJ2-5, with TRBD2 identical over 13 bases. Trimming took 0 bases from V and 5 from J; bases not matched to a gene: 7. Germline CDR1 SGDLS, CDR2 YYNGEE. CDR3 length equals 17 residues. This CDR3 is CASSVGGLAGLAETQYF. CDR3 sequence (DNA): TGTGCCAGCAGCGTAGGGGGACTAGCGGGACTCGCGGAGACCCAGTACTTC.

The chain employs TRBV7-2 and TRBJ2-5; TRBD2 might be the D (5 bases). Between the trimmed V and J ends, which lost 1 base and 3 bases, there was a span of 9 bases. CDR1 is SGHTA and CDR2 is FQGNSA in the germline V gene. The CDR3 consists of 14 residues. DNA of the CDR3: TGTGCCAGCAGCTTAGTTCGGGGAAAAGAGACCCAGTACTTC. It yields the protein CASSLVRGKETQYF.

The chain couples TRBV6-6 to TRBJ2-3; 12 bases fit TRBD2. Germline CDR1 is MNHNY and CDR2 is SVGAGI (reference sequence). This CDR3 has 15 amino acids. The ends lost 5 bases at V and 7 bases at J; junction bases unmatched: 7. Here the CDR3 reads CASSVGLAGWNTQYF. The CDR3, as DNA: TGTGCCAGCAGTGTAGGACTAGCGGGGTGGAATACGCAGTATTTT.

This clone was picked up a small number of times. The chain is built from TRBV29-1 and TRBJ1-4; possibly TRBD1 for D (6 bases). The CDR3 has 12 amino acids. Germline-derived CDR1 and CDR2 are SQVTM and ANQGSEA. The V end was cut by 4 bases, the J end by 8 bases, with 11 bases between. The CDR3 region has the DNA TGCAGCGTTGTACAGGGAGGGGAAAAACTGTTTTTT. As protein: CSVVQGGEKLFF.

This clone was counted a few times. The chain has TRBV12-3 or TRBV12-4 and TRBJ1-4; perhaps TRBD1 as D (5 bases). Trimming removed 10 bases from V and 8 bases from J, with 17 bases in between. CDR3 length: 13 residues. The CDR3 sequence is CAIKSRVREKLFF. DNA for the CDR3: TGTGCCATCAAGAGCAGGGTTAGGGAAAAACTGTTTTTT.

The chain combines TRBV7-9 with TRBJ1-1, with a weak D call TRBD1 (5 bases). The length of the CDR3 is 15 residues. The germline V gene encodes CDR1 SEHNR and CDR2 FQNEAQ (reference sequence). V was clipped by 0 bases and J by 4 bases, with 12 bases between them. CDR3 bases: TGTGCCAGCAGCTTAGCGCTGGGTCAGGGCACTGAAGCTTTCTTT. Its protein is CASSLALGQGTEAFF.

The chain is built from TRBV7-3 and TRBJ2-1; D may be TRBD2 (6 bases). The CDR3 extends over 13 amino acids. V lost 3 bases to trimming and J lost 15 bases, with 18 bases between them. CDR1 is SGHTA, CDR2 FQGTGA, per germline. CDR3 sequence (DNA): TGTGCCAGCAGCTTTTCGGGGCGGGATGGGCTGTTCTTC. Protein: CASSFSGRDGLFF.

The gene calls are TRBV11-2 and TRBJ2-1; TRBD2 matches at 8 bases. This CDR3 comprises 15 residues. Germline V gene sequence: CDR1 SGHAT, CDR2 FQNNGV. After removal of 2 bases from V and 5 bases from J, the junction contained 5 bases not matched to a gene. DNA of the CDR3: TGTGCCAGCAGCTTAATTAGCGGGGAACACAATGAGCAGTTCTTC. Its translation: CASSLISGEHNEQFF.

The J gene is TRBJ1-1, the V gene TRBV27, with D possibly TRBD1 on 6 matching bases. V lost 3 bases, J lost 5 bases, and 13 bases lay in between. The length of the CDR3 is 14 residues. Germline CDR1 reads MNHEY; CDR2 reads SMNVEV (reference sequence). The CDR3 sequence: CASSFRGSGTEAFF. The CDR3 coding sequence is TGTGCCAGCAGTTTTAGGGGGAGTGGGACTGAAGCTTTCTTT.

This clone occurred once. The CDR3 region has the DNA TGTGCCAGCAGTTCCAACCGGGACAGTACCTACGAGCAGTACTTC. It translates to CASSSNRDSTYEQYF. This sequence joins TRBV27 and TRBJ2-7; 7 nucleotides line up with TRBD1. The CDR3 extends over 15 amino acids. The V gene end was trimmed by 4 bases and the J gene end by 2 bases; junction bases not matched to a gene: 8. Germline CDR1 MNHEY, CDR2 SMNVEV (reference sequence).

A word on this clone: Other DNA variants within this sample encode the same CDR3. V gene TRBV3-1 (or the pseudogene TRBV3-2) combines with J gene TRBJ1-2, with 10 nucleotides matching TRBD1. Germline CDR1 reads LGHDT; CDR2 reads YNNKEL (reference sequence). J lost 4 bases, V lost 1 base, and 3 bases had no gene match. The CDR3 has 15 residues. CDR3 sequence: CASSQGQGAGYGYTF. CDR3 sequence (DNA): TGTGCCAGCAGCCAAGGACAGGGGGCCGGCTATGGCTACACCTTC.

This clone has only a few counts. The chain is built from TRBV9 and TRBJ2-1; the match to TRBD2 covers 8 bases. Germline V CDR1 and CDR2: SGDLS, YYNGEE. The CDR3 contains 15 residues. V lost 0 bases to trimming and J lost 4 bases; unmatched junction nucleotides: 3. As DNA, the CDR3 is TGTGCCAGCAGCGTAGGTACTAGCGGATACAATGAGCAGTTCTTC. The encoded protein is CASSVGTSGYNEQFF. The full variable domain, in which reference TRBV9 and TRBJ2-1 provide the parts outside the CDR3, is DSGVTQTPKHLITATGQRVTLRCSPRSGDLSVYWYQQSLDQGLQFLIQYYNGEERAKGNILERFSAQQFPDLHSELNLSSLELGDSALYFCASSVGTSGYNEQFFGPGTRLTVL.

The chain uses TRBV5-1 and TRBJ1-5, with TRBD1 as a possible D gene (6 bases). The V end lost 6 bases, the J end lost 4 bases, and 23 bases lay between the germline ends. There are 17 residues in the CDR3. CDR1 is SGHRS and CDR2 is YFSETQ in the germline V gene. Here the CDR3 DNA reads TGCGCCAGCATCAACCTCCGGGACAAGGGAAGGAATCAGCCCCAGCATTTT. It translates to CASINLRDKGRNQPQHF. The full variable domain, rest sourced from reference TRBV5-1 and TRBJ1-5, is KAGVTQTPRYLIKTRGQQVTLSCSPISGHRSVSWYQQTPGQGLQFLFEYFSETQRNKGNFPGRFSGRQFSNSRSEMNVSTLELGDSALYLCASINLRDKGRNQPQHFGDGTRLSIL.

CDR3 nucleotides: TGTGCCAGCAGTCTCAGGACTAGCGGGAGGGCCGGTGAGCAGTTCTTC. This codes for CASSLRTSGRAGEQFF. The V and J genes are TRBV7-2 and TRBJ2-1; 15 bases are shared with TRBD2. CDR1 is SGHTA, CDR2 FQGNSA, per germline. J lost 9 bases, V lost 6 bases, and 9 bases had no gene match. CDR3 length: 16 amino acids.

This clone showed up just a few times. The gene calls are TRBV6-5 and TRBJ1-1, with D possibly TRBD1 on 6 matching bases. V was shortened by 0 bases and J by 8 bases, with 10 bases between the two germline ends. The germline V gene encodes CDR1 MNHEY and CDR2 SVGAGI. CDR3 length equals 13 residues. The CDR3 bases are TGTGCCAGCAGTTACTCAGGGGGTCCCGAAGCTTTCTTT. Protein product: CASSYSGGPEAFF.